These 29 T cell receptor beta chains originate from one sample sequenced in a study of T cell repertoires in cytomegalovirus infection. Their cognate antigens are unknown. Using its own MiXCR run on the reads, TCRdb lists one record per CDR3 protein. The sample includes under 200,000 distinct CDR3 sequences, approximately 21% seen only once; the top ten take roughly 27%. Here the sequenced sample was CD8+ T cells from cultured PBMCs, taken from culture after CMV antigen stimulation. All receptors derive from a human donor in good health (CMV status not recorded). Some clones in this sample may be carry-over from other donors' samples.

The V gene is TRBV6-5, the J gene TRBJ1-1; D not resolved. CDR3 length equals 13 residues. Per germline, CDR1 MNHEY and CDR2 SVGAGI. Trimming took 6 bases from V and 7 from J, leaving 15 bases between them. CDR3 sequence (DNA): TGTGCCAGCAGCCCCCGCCCGACCGGTGAAGCTTTCTTT. This encodes CASSPRPTGEAFF.

In this sample, this clonotype turned up a few times. The CDR3 coding sequence is TGCGCCAGCAGCCAAGTAGGTTCCAATGAGCAGTTCTTC. It translates to CASSQVGSNEQFF. V gene TRBV4-1 combines with J gene TRBJ2-1; D is unresolved. Between the trimmed V and J ends, which lost 1 base and 6 bases, there was a span of 7 bases. The CDR3 length is 13 residues. Per germline, CDR1 MGHRA and CDR2 YSYEKL.

The chain employs TRBV7-6 and TRBJ1-2; no clear D gene. Between the trimmed V and J ends, which lost 7 bases and 0 bases, there was a span of 12 bases. Germline CDR1 reads SGHVS; CDR2 reads FNYEAQ. This CDR3 contains 14 residues. The CDR3 DNA reads as TGTGCCAGCACCCTAAAGAACGCTAACTATGGCTACACCTTC. Translating gives CASTLKNANYGYTF. The complete variable domain, with remaining parts taken from reference TRBV7-6 and TRBJ1-2, reads GAGVSQSPRYKVTKRGQDVALRCDPISGHVSLYWYRQALGQGPEFLTYFNYEAQQDKSGLPNDRFSAERPEGSISTLTIQRTEQRDSAMYRCASTLKNANYGYTFGSGTRLTVV.

The CDR3 region has the DNA TGTGCCAGCAGTTTCCCGGGACAGGTTAATGAAAAACTGTTTTTT. Translation gives CASSFPGQVNEKLFF. V and J are TRBV12-3 or TRBV12-4 and TRBJ1-4; 8 positions match TRBD1. J lost 4 bases, V lost 3 bases, and 4 bases had no gene match. The CDR3 spans 15 residues.

This clonotype showed up just a few times. The J gene is TRBJ2-7, the V gene TRBV7-2; no clear D. Germline V gene data show CDR1 as SGHTA and CDR2 as FQGNSA. The CDR3 extends over 14 amino acids. Trimming took off 2 bases at V and 0 bases at J, with 8 bases between the two ends. CDR3 DNA sequence: TGTGCCAGCAGCTTATCGTTCTTCTCCTACGAGCAGTACTTC. Its protein is CASSLSFFSYEQYF.

This chain connects TRBV12-3 or TRBV12-4 to TRBJ2-1, with D unclear. There are 13 residues in the CDR3. V gave up 6 bases and J gave up 3 bases, with 9 bases separating them. The CDR3 DNA follows: TGTGCCAGCAGCGCCGGCGTCTACAATGAGCAGTTCTTC. This sequence encodes CASSAGVYNEQFF.

This clonotype is judged medium-sized. The chain joins TRBV7-9 to TRBJ2-3, with 10 bases matching TRBD1. The CDR3 has 16 residues. Germline CDR1 SEHNR, CDR2 FQNEAQ (reference sequence). Losses at the gene ends were 5 bases for V and 5 bases for J; bases not matched to a gene: 10. The CDR3 DNA sequence: TGTGCCAGCAGCCCCGGACAGGGGGTTTATATAGATACGCAGTATTTT. Amino acids: CASSPGQGVYIDTQYF.

The genes are TRBV7-8 and TRBJ1-5; 8 bases align to TRBD1. Germline CDR1 and CDR2: SGHVS and FQNEAQ. The CDR3 runs 17 residues. The J segment lost 4 bases and the V segment lost 1 base, leaving 9 bases of the junction unmatched. The CDR3 DNA reads TGTGCCAGCAGCTTAGGATCCGGGACAGGTACTAATCAGCCCCAGCATTTT. It encodes CASSLGSGTGTNQPQHF.

The chain uses TRBV30 and TRBJ1-5; TRBD1 is a possible D gene (5 bases). From germline, CDR1 is GTSNPN and CDR2 SVGIG (reference sequence). V was clipped by 0 bases and J by 5 bases, with 14 bases between them. This CDR3 is 15 amino acids long. The CDR3 coding sequence is TGTGCCTGGAGTGTGGGGGGAGGCGGGCATCAGCCCCAGCATTTT. This codes for CAWSVGGGGHQPQHF.

The rearrangement uses TRBV5-6 and TRBJ2-1; D possibly corresponds to TRBD2 (6 bases). The V end lost 4 bases, the J end lost 8 bases, and 19 bases lay between the germline ends. The length of the CDR3 is 15 residues. Germline CDR1 reads SGHDT; CDR2 reads YYEEEE. CDR3 nucleotides: TGTGCCAGCAGCCCTCGGCGGGACCAATTCGATGAGCAGTTCTTC. Translated: CASSPRRDQFDEQFF.

The chain couples TRBV7-6 to TRBJ2-1; 7 bases align to TRBD1. The ends lost 5 bases at V and 0 bases at J; junction bases unmatched: 10. The CDR3 spans 17 residues. Germline values: CDR1 SGHVS, CDR2 FNYEAQ. CDR3 region: CASSIFPGGRSYNEQFF. The CDR3 nucleotides are TGTGCCAGCAGCATTTTTCCAGGGGGACGCTCCTACAATGAGCAGTTCTTC. Complete variable domain (other parts from reference TRBV7-6 and TRBJ2-1): GAGVSQSPRYKVTKRGQDVALRCDPISGHVSLYWYRQALGQGPEFLTYFNYEAQQDKSGLPNDRFSAERPEGSISTLTIQRTEQRDSAMYRCASSIFPGGRSYNEQFFGPGTRLTVL.

This clonotype came up a few times. V usage is TRBV4-3 and J usage is TRBJ1-6; no reliable D call. Per the germline V gene, CDR1 is LGHNA and CDR2 is YSLEER. V lost 3 bases and J 0 bases, leaving 12 bases between the germline ends. The length of the CDR3 is 17 residues. For the CDR3, the DNA is TGCGCCAGCAGCCAGGAAATCAGCCTCTCCTATAATTCACCCCTCCACTTT. Translated, it gives CASSQEISLSYNSPLHF.

This chain joins TRBV12-3 or TRBV12-4 and TRBJ1-2; no clear D gene. The CDR3 is made up of 14 amino acids. V lost 6 bases to trimming and J lost 1 base, with 12 bases between them. This CDR3 is CASRPSGVNYGYTF. In DNA form, the CDR3 reads TGTGCCAGCAGGCCCAGCGGTGTTAACTATGGCTACACCTTC.

This clonotype occurred a few times. The chain uses TRBV7-2 and TRBJ2-3; TRBD1 matches at 7 bases. V trimming: 2 bases; J trimming: 2 bases; junction bases outside the gene matches: 7. CDR1 SGHTA and CDR2 FQGNSA come from the germline V gene. The CDR3 consists of 16 residues. The CDR3 loop reads CASSLPRDRLTDTQYF. The DNA of the CDR3 is TGTGCCAGCAGCTTACCTCGGGACAGACTCACAGATACGCAGTATTTT.

The chain has TRBV27 and TRBJ2-1; TRBD1 might be the D (6 bases). CDR1 and CDR2 from the germline V gene are MNHEY and SMNVEV (reference sequence). V dropped 8 bases and J dropped 9 bases, with 14 bases sitting between them. This CDR3 comprises 12 residues. This CDR3 reads CASRTGLREQFF. The CDR3 region has the DNA TGTGCCAGCCGTACAGGGTTACGTGAGCAGTTCTTC.

In this sample, this clonotype turned up a few times. V usage is TRBV20-1 and J usage is TRBJ2-7; TRBD1 agrees at 9 bases. Trimming cost V 4 bases and J 4 bases; bases outside gene matches: 8. The CDR3 length is 14 residues. CDR1 and CDR2 from the germline V gene are DFQATT and SNEGSKA (reference sequence). CDR3 in amino acids: CSAMSGTGLYEQYF. DNA of the CDR3: TGCAGTGCTATGTCCGGGACAGGGTTATACGAGCAGTACTTC.

The V and J genes are TRBV12-3 or TRBV12-4 and TRBJ1-2, with 9 positions matching TRBD1. This CDR3 is 14 amino acids long. V lost 1 base and J lost 8; bases outside the gene matches: 5. This CDR3 reads CASSLETGGDGYTF. In DNA form, the CDR3 reads TGTGCCAGCAGTTTAGAAACAGGGGGCGACGGCTACACCTTC.

This rearrangement joins TRBV27 to TRBJ1-1; the D gene is possibly TRBD1 (5 bases). The V gene's germline CDR1 is MNHEY and CDR2 SMNVEV (reference sequence). CDR3 length: 13 residues. V was pared by 5 bases and J by 2 bases, with 9 bases between. This CDR3 reads CASSITGNTEAFF. CDR3 bases: TGTGCCAGCAGTATTACAGGTAACACTGAAGCTTTCTTT.

The rearrangement uses TRBV7-2 and TRBJ2-7, with D possibly being TRBD2 (6 bases). Germline V gives CDR1 SGHTA, CDR2 FQGNSA. Trimming shortened V by 1 base and J by 2 bases, and 12 bases separated the two germline ends. This CDR3 has 15 residues. CDR3 sequence reads: CASSLVADGPYEQYF. In DNA, the CDR3 is TGTGCCAGCAGCTTAGTAGCGGACGGACCCTACGAGCAGTACTTC. Using reference TRBV7-2 and TRBJ2-7 for the parts outside the CDR3, the full variable domain is GAGVSQSPSNKVTEKGKDVELRCDPISGHTALYWYRQSLGQGLEFLIYFQGNSAPDKSGLPSDRFSAERTGGSVSTLTIQRTQQEDSAVYLCASSLVADGPYEQYFGPGTRLTVT.

The chain recombines TRBV7-9 with TRBJ1-6, with D possibly being TRBD1 (5 bases). Between the trimmed V and J ends, which lost 6 bases and 11 bases, there was a span of 11 bases. This CDR3 contains 12 residues. Germline lookup yields CDR1 SEHNR and CDR2 FQNEAQ (reference sequence). This CDR3 reads CASRGGAAPLHF. CDR3 DNA: TGTGCCAGCAGGGGGGGAGCGGCACCCCTCCACTTT.

This clonotype was seen a handful of times. The chain employs TRBV7-6 and TRBJ2-4, with 9 bases aligning to TRBD2. Germline-derived CDR1 and CDR2 are SGHVS and FNYEAQ. The CDR3 is made up of 14 amino acids. Trimming at V came to 5 bases and at J to 7 bases, leaving 6 bases not matched to a gene. This CDR3 reads CASSLLSGGNIQYF. The CDR3, as DNA: TGTGCCAGCAGCCTCCTTAGCGGGGGTAACATTCAGTACTTC. Based on the CDR3 plus reference TRBV7-6 and TRBJ2-4, the full variable domain is GAGVSQSPRYKVTKRGQDVALRCDPISGHVSLYWYRQALGQGPEFLTYFNYEAQQDKSGLPNDRFSAERPEGSISTLTIQRTEQRDSAMYRCASSLLSGGNIQYFGAGTRLSVL.

At least ten counts were recorded for this clonotype. The rearrangement links TRBV5-3 to TRBJ1-2; 9 nucleotides line up with TRBD1. TRBV5-3 is an open reading frame, and its role is uncertain. V lost 0 bases to trimming and J lost 4 bases; unmatched junction nucleotides: 16. The CDR3 is made up of 19 amino acids. CDR3 bases: TGTGCCAGAAGCTTGGAACGGTTTAGGAAGGGACAGGGAATCTATGGCTACACCTTC. Translation gives CARSLERFRKGQGIYGYTF.

The table lists this clonotype with a few counts. V is TRBV25-1 and J is TRBJ2-2; 11 bases are shared with TRBD1. The V and J ends lost 2 bases and 6 bases, in that order; junction bases with no gene match: 14. Germline lookup yields CDR1 MGHDK and CDR2 SYGVNS. The CDR3 runs to 19 residues. The CDR3 coding sequence is TGTGCCAGCAGTGAAGGCGGGACAGGGGGTTCCGCGTATCCCGGGGAGCTGTTTTTT. Translated: CASSEGGTGGSAYPGELFF.

This clonotype was counted a few times. The chain recombines TRBV20-1 with TRBJ2-4; maybe TRBD2 (6 bases). The CDR3 loop spans 14 amino acids. Trimming stripped 3 bases from V and 9 bases from J, with 18 bases between. Per the germline V gene, CDR1 is DFQATT and CDR2 is SNEGSKA (reference sequence). CDR3 residues: CSARGDGGVGIQYF. The CDR3 DNA reads TGCAGTGCTAGGGGGGATGGCGGGGTGGGCATTCAGTACTTC.

V gene TRBV5-5 combines with J gene TRBJ2-1, with 11 bases aligning to TRBD1. The trim removed 0 bases at V and 4 bases at J, leaving 3 bases unmatched. The CDR3 spans 16 residues. Germline-derived CDR1 and CDR2 are SGHKS and YYEKEE (reference sequence). The CDR3 DNA follows: TGTGCCAGCAGCTTGGAGGACAGGGGGCTTTACAATGAGCAGTTCTTC. It encodes CASSLEDRGLYNEQFF.

This clonotype came up a few times. The rearrangement links TRBV7-9 to TRBJ2-7; D unresolved. This CDR3 is 14 amino acids long. Germline CDR1 SEHNR, CDR2 FQNEAQ (reference sequence). V was clipped by 4 bases and J by 2 bases, with 12 bases between them. The CDR3: CASSSEPFPYEQYF. The CDR3 nucleotides read TGTGCCAGCAGCTCAGAGCCATTTCCCTACGAGCAGTACTTC.

This clonotype was found a few times. This sequence joins TRBV7-2 and TRBJ1-2; no firm D call. This CDR3 is built from 14 residues. Looked up from germline, CDR1 is SGHTA and CDR2 is FQGNSA. V was pared by 5 bases and J by 3 bases, with 13 bases between. CDR3 sequence (DNA): TGTGCCAGCAGCCGACCGGGGTCTGACTATGGCTACACCTTC. As protein: CASSRPGSDYGYTF.

This clonotype came up a few times. This sequence joins TRBV2 and TRBJ2-5; TRBD1 agrees at 7 bases. CDR3 size: 13 residues. Germline CDR1 and CDR2: SNHLY and FYNNEI. Unmatched junction bases numbered 8, after V lost 9 bases and J lost 4 bases. The CDR3 sequence is CARGQELLETQYF. CDR3 DNA: TGTGCCAGAGGACAGGAATTATTAGAGACCCAGTACTTC. The whole variable domain, remainder taken from reference TRBV2 and TRBJ2-5, is EPEVTQTPSHQVTQMGQEVILRCVPISNHLYFYWYRQILGQKVEFLVSFYNNEISEKSEIFDDQFSVERPDGSNFTLKIRSTKLEDSAMYFCARGQELLETQYFGPGTRLLVL.

This chain's CDR3 is CASSWAGDSNEKLFF. The CDR3, as DNA: TGTGCCAGCAGTTGGGCAGGGGATTCGAATGAAAAACTGTTTTTT. This chain links TRBV27 with TRBJ1-4; TRBD1 is a possible D gene (6 bases). Trimming pared 4 bases from V and 5 bases from J, leaving 14 bases between. Germline CDR1 is MNHEY and CDR2 is SMNVEV (reference sequence). The CDR3 has 15 amino acids.